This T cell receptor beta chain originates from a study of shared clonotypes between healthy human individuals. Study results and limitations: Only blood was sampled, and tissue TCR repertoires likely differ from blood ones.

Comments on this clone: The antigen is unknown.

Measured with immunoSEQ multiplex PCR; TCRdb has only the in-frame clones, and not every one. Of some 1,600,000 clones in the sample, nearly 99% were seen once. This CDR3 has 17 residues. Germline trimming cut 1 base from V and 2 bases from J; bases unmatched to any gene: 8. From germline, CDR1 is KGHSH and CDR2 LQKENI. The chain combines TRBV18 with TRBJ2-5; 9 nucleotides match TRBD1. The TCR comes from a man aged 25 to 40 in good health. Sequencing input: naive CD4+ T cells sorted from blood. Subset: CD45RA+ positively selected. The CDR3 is CASSPLRTGAVQETQYF. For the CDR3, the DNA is TGTGCCAGCTCACCACTAAGGACAGGGGCAGTTCAAGAGACCCAGTACTTC.